This T cell receptor (beta chain) was captured by sequencing in a study of T cell responses to AZD1222 COVID-19 vaccine. Study findings and constraints: Spike-specific TCR depth and breadth grew after two AZD1222 doses. Clonal diversity may have been underestimated, and the donors were mostly white British, with more females than males. Only a handful of AZD1222 recipients tested seropositive at baseline.

Assay used: immunoSEQ multiplex PCR; TCRdb lists only in-frame clones, some missing. Here the sample spans tens of thousands of clones, around 81% being singletons. CDR1 is SEHNR and CDR2 is FQNEAQ in the germline V gene (reference sequence). V shed 5 bases and J shed 5 bases, with 8 bases lying between them. CDR3 length: 12 amino acids. This clone occurred a few times. Its antigen remains unknown. The TCR sequence derives from an adult in good health. This material consisted of peripheral blood, taken on day 0 of AZD1222 vaccination. The chain couples TRBV7-9 to TRBJ2-3; D is uncertain. The CDR3 bases are TGTGCCAGCAGCCTGACACAAGATACGCAGTATTTT. Translated, it gives CASSLTQDTQYF. Full variable domain (outside the CDR3, taken from reference TRBV7-9 and TRBJ2-3): DTGVSQNPRHKITKRGQNVTFRCDPISEHNRLYWYRQTLGQGPEFLTYFQNEAQLEKSRLLSDRFSAERPKGSFSTLEIQRTEQGDSAMYLCASSLTQDTQYFGPGTRLTVL.